These 6 T cell receptor beta chains were sequenced from one sample in a study of identical twins. TCRdb ran MiXCR on the 5' RACE reads and lists one entry per CDR3 protein. The sample has roughly 1.6 million distinct CDR3 sequences; around 29% are singletons. The sequenced sample consisted of cord blood. Source of these receptors: a newborn girl in good health.

This clonotype was seen only a few times. The rearrangement links TRBV7-2 to TRBJ2-5; D is ambiguous. The CDR3 covers 12 residues. Germline V CDR1 and CDR2: SGHTA, FQGNSA. V gave up 1 base and J gave up 5 bases, with 5 bases separating them. This CDR3 reads CASSLVFETQYF. CDR3 nucleotide sequence: TGTGCCAGCAGCTTAGTTTTTGAGACCCAGTACTTC.

The rearrangement joins TRBV15 to TRBJ1-2; TRBD1 matches at 11 bases. V was clipped by 2 bases and J by 5 bases; unmatched bases: 4. The CDR3 loop spans 15 amino acids. Germline V CDR1 and CDR2: LNHNV, YYDKDF (reference sequence). CDR3 sequence (DNA): TGTGCCACCAGCAGACCCGGGACAGGGGGTTATGGCTACACCTTC. Amino acids: CATSRPGTGGYGYTF.

The V and J genes are TRBV5-1 and TRBJ2-1; the D gene is possibly TRBD1 (6 bases). This CDR3 has 12 amino acids. Germline V gene sequence: CDR1 SGHRS, CDR2 YFSETQ. With 0 bases removed from V and 15 bases from J, the gap between germline ends came to 13 bases. In nucleotides, the CDR3 is TGCGCCAGCAGCTTGGTGTGGGGACATGTGTTCTTC. This gives the protein CASSLVWGHVFF.

There are many counts of this clonotype. V is TRBV4-2 and J is TRBJ2-1; D not certain. CDR1 is LGHNA, CDR2 YNFKEQ, per germline. Trimming shortened V by 2 bases and J by 4 bases, and 9 bases separated the two germline ends. The CDR3 totals 14 residues. Here the CDR3 reads CASSQPASYNEQFF. The CDR3 DNA follows: TGTGCCAGCAGCCAACCAGCGTCTTACAATGAGCAGTTCTTC.

This clonotype occurred many times. The J gene is TRBJ1-2, the V gene TRBV29-1; no definite D call. V gave up 6 bases and J gave up 4 bases, with 12 bases separating them. Per the germline V gene, CDR1 is SQVTM and CDR2 is ANQGSEA. The CDR3 covers 12 residues. The CDR3 region has the DNA TGCAGCGTCCAATCAGTGTTCTATGGCTACACCTTC. Its translation: CSVQSVFYGYTF. Variable domain in full (rest from reference TRBV29-1 and TRBJ1-2): SAVISQKPSRDICQRGTSLTIQCQVDSQVTMMFWYRQQPGQSLTLIATANQGSEATYESGFVIDKFPISRPNLTFSTLTVSNMSPEDSSIYLCSVQSVFYGYTFGSGTRLTVV.

This clonotype was observed a few times. CDR3 DNA: TGTGCCAGCAGTTTATTGGCAAGCAATCAGCCCCAGCATTTT. Translation gives CASSLLASNQPQHF. The J gene is TRBJ1-5, the V gene TRBV12-3 or TRBV12-4, with D hard to call. This CDR3 has 14 residues. The V end was cut by 2 bases, the J end by 1 base, with 6 bases between.